A single sample gave rise to the 20 T cell receptor beta chains below, sequenced in a study of CXCR3-negative and CXCR3-positive naive CD8 T cells. General study points: Greater hydrophobicity was found in TRB CDR3s of CXCR3-positive naive cells than of CXCR3-negative naive cells.

Antigen specificity for these receptors is unknown. The authors made the TRB cDNA libraries by 5' RACE using UMI labels. TCRdb reanalyzed the 5' RACE reads, giving one entry per CDR3 protein sequence and no DNA. The ten top clones account for roughly 0.62%, within a sample of around 130,000 distinct CDR3 sequences. The sequenced sample was naive CXCR3+ CD8+ T cells from blood. Subset meaning: CD45RO-CCR7+CD27+CD95- naive CD8+ T cells expressing CXCR3 (TNR3+). The receptors were sampled from a human donor in good health. Some clones in this sample may be carry-over from other donors' samples.

The gene calls are TRBV7-9 and TRBJ1-1; TCRdb's assignment of TRBD1 cannot be checked, as there is no DNA. Germline values: CDR1 SEHNR, CDR2 FQNEAQ (reference sequence). CDR3 length equals 15 residues. CDR3 protein: CASSLNPEVNTEAFF.

J is TRBJ2-7 and V is TRBV29-1; TCRdb's D call of TRBD1 is untestable without DNA. CDR1 and CDR2 (germline): SQVTM, ANQGSEA. This CDR3 comprises 13 residues. The CDR3 loop reads CSVRESYNYEQYF.

The rearrangement links TRBV27 to TRBJ2-1; TCRdb proposes TRBD2, but this gene call is untestable without DNA. The CDR3 loop spans 18 amino acids. Germline CDR1 reads MNHEY; CDR2 reads SMNVEV (reference sequence). This chain's CDR3 is CASIPTKTGTRGGYEQFF.

The rearrangement uses TRBV12-5 and TRBJ2-5. Germline assignment: CDR1 LGHNT and CDR2 FRNRAP. The CDR3 contains 11 residues. CDR3 protein: CASGLLETQYF.

The CDR3 reads CASSTGLYEQYF. The V and J genes are TRBV7-9 and TRBJ2-7. This CDR3 has 12 amino acids. From germline, CDR1 is SEHNR and CDR2 FQNEAQ (reference sequence).

V and J are TRBV29-1 and TRBJ2-7. The CDR3 length is 12 residues. The germline CDR1 and CDR2 sequences are SQVTM and ANQGSEA. The CDR3 sequence is CSYAYQSNEQYF.

CDR3 amino acids: CASSFTTGETETQYF. This rearrangement joins TRBV7-2 to TRBJ2-5; TCRdb proposes TRBD1, but this gene call is untestable without DNA. Germline V gene data show CDR1 as SGHTA and CDR2 as FQGNSA. The CDR3 totals 15 residues.

The chain has TRBV12-3 or TRBV12-4 and TRBJ1-4; the TRBD1 assignment by TCRdb is unverifiable without DNA. The CDR3 contains 14 residues. This CDR3 reads CASRETGAGEKLFF.

V is TRBV3-1 and J is TRBJ2-1; checking the TCRdb D call of TRBD2 is not possible without DNA. The CDR3 contains 14 residues. Germline V lookup: CDR1 LGHDT, CDR2 YNNKEL (reference sequence). CDR3: CASSQGLAYNEQFF.

The chain joins TRBV6-5 to TRBJ2-7. CDR3 length: 13 amino acids. Germline V lookup: CDR1 MNHEY, CDR2 SVGAGI. This chain's CDR3 is CASSYSKWSEQYF.

V is TRBV29-1 and J is TRBJ2-1; TCRdb designates TRBD2, a call that cannot be tested without DNA. This CDR3 is 12 amino acids long. CDR1 and CDR2 from the germline V gene are SQVTM and ANQGSEA. CDR3: CSVEGATNEQFF.

The chain joins TRBV30 to TRBJ1-1; TCRdb's D call of TRBD1 is untestable without DNA. In germline, CDR1 is GTSNPN, CDR2 SVGIG (reference sequence). There are 13 residues in the CDR3. The chain's CDR3 is CAWDGGVNTEAFF.

The chain uses TRBV2 and TRBJ2-3; the D call from TCRdb, TRBD2, cannot be confirmed without DNA. Germline lookup yields CDR1 SNHLY and CDR2 FYNNEI. The CDR3 loop spans 14 amino acids. The CDR3 protein is CASSFTSGTYEQYF.

This chain joins TRBV12-3 or TRBV12-4 and TRBJ2-7; TCRdb lists TRBD1, though no DNA is available to test this call. The CDR3 runs 15 residues. The CDR3 sequence: CASRSGQGLVYEQYF.

The V call is TRBV6-2 or TRBV6-3, the J call TRBJ2-5. From germline, CDR1 is MNHEY and CDR2 SVGEGT. The length of the CDR3 is 13 residues. This CDR3 reads CASSYPRQETQYF.

V is TRBV2 and J is TRBJ2-1; TCRdb's D call of TRBD2 is untestable without DNA. The CDR3 contains 16 residues. Germline CDR1 SNHLY, CDR2 FYNNEI. The CDR3 sequence: CASSDLDGPFYNEQFF. The variable domain in full, completed from reference TRBV2 and TRBJ2-1, reads EPEVTQTPSHQVTQMGQEVILRCVPISNHLYFYWYRQILGQKVEFLVSFYNNEISEKSEIFDDQFSVERPDGSNFTLKIRSTKLEDSAMYFCASSDLDGPFYNEQFFGPGTRLTVL.

The chain links TRBV9 to TRBJ2-1; TCRdb lists TRBD1, though no DNA is available to test this call. CDR1 and CDR2 from the germline V gene are SGDLS and YYNGEE. This CDR3 is built from 16 residues. This CDR3 reads CASSTYLSGVYNEQFF.

The rearrangement links TRBV29-1 to TRBJ2-1; TCRdb designates TRBD2, a call that cannot be tested without DNA. The CDR3 extends over 14 amino acids. Germline assignment: CDR1 SQVTM and CDR2 ANQGSEA. The CDR3 protein is CSVASTRSRNEQFF.

CDR3 sequence reads: CASSSGQGGFTEAFF. The genes are TRBV7-3 and TRBJ1-1; TCRdb's D call of TRBD1 is untestable without DNA. Germline V gene sequence: CDR1 SGHTA, CDR2 FQGTGA. The CDR3 spans 15 residues.

The gene calls are TRBV5-1 and TRBJ2-1. The CDR3 has 13 amino acids. Germline V gene data show CDR1 as SGHRS and CDR2 as YFSETQ. This chain's CDR3 is CASTLEGYNEQFF.